This section outlines one TCR beta chain sequence together with its context. Here immunoSEQ multiplex PCR was the method, and the copy in TCRdb shows in-frame clones only, minus some. In the table there are roughly 220,000 clones, approximately 85% of which are singletons. The sample is drawn from a study of blood T cell repertoires in COVID-19. In the study overall: COVID-19 samples, acute and convalescent, were from the United States, Italy and Spain. The analysed material was cDNA or gDNA that came from T cells, B-cell-depleted T cells, or PBMCs.

V lost 2 bases to trimming and J lost 2 bases, with 10 bases between them. The germline V gene has CDR1 MDHEN and CDR2 SYDVKM. The CDR3 is made up of 14 amino acids. V gene TRBV28 combines with J gene TRBJ2-7; D unclear. The sequencing input was peripheral blood. The clonotype originates from a man aged 50-59 years who had recovered from COVID-19. For the CDR3, the DNA is TGTGCCAGCAGTTTAACGACACCCCCCTACGAGCAGTACTTC. Translation: CASSLTTPPYEQYF.